The rows below give T cell receptor beta chains drawn from one sample of a study of blood T cell repertoires in COVID-19. Repertoires were generated with immunoSEQ multiplex PCR, while TCRdb's copy carries only in-frame clones and drops some. The sample holds 250,000 to 350,000 clones, around 87% seen once. The sample was PBMCs or T cells enriched from blood (not recorded which). The receptors shown here come from a woman in her twenties or thirties who had recovered from COVID-19. The CDR3 runs from the conserved cysteine through the conserved F or W. A D gene is named only where the DNA matches it firmly. Clone size, where shown, is once, few, many, or a class for clones that have expanded.

v_call	j_call	clone_size	d_call	cdr3_aa	cdr3_nt
TRBV12-5	TRBJ1-3	.	.	CASSVISGNTIYF	TGTGCTAGTTCGGTGATCTCTGGAAACACCATATATTTT
TRBV29-1	TRBJ1-1	.	TRBD1	CSVGTAHEAFF	TGCAGCGTCGGGACAGCTCATGAAGCTTTCTTT
TRBV19	TRBJ1-3	.	TRBD1	CASSIGSFDRVGNTIYF	TGTGCCAGTAGTATAGGGTCCTTCGACAGGGTCGGAAACACCATATATTTT
TRBV5-1	TRBJ1-4	.	TRBD1	CASSWQGGSATNEKLFF	TGCGCCAGCAGCTGGCAGGGGGGATCGGCAACTAATGAAAAACTGTTTTTT
TRBV7-2	TRBJ1-6	.	TRBD1	CASSLGTGSSPLHF	TGTGCCAGCAGCTTAGGGACAGGGAGTTCACCCCTCCACTTT
TRBV12-3/TRBV12-4	TRBJ1-2	.	.	CASSFRQDYGYTF	TGTGCCAGCAGTTTTAGACAGGACTATGGCTACACCTTC
TRBV30	TRBJ1-5	.	.	CAWSGGGMQPQHF	TGTGCCTGGAGTGGGGGGGGAATGCAGCCCCAGCATTTT
TRBV14	TRBJ1-4	.	.	CASSQEWGGNEKLFF	TGTGCCAGCAGCCAAGAATGGGGGGGGAATGAAAAACTGTTTTTT
TRBV5-4	TRBJ1-4	.	TRBD1	CASSLRRQGADEKLFF	TGTGCCAGCAGCTTGAGGCGACAGGGGGCCGATGAAAAACTGTTTTTT
TRBV19	TRBJ1-6	once	TRBD1	CASSIAHDRGGNSPLHF	TGTGCCAGTAGTATAGCCCACGACAGGGGTGGCAATTCACCCCTCCACTTT
TRBV29-1	TRBJ2-2	.	.	CSGSLGDGELFF	TGCAGCGGTAGCCTCGGGGACGGGGAGCTGTTTTTT
TRBV9	TRBJ1-2	.	.	CASSVENSPTGVYGYTF	TGTGCCAGCAGCGTAGAGAACAGTCCCACCGGTGTCTATGGCTACACCTTC
TRBV5-1	TRBJ2-1	.	TRBD1	CASSFSGTGIGNEQFF	TGCGCCAGCAGTTTCAGCGGGACAGGGATAGGCAATGAGCAGTTCTTC
TRBV28	TRBJ2-7	.	TRBD1	CASSFTPTGTGYEQYF	TGTGCCAGCAGTTTCACACCCACCGGGACAGGCTACGAGCAGTACTTC
TRBV7-3	TRBJ2-6	.	.	CASSPQGSGANVLTF	TGTGCCAGCAGCCCACAGGGCTCTGGGGCCAACGTCCTGACTTTC
TRBV12-5	TRBJ1-2	.	TRBD1	CASGFTTGAGDGYTF	TGTGCTAGTGGTTTTACGACAGGGGCTGGCGATGGCTACACCTTC